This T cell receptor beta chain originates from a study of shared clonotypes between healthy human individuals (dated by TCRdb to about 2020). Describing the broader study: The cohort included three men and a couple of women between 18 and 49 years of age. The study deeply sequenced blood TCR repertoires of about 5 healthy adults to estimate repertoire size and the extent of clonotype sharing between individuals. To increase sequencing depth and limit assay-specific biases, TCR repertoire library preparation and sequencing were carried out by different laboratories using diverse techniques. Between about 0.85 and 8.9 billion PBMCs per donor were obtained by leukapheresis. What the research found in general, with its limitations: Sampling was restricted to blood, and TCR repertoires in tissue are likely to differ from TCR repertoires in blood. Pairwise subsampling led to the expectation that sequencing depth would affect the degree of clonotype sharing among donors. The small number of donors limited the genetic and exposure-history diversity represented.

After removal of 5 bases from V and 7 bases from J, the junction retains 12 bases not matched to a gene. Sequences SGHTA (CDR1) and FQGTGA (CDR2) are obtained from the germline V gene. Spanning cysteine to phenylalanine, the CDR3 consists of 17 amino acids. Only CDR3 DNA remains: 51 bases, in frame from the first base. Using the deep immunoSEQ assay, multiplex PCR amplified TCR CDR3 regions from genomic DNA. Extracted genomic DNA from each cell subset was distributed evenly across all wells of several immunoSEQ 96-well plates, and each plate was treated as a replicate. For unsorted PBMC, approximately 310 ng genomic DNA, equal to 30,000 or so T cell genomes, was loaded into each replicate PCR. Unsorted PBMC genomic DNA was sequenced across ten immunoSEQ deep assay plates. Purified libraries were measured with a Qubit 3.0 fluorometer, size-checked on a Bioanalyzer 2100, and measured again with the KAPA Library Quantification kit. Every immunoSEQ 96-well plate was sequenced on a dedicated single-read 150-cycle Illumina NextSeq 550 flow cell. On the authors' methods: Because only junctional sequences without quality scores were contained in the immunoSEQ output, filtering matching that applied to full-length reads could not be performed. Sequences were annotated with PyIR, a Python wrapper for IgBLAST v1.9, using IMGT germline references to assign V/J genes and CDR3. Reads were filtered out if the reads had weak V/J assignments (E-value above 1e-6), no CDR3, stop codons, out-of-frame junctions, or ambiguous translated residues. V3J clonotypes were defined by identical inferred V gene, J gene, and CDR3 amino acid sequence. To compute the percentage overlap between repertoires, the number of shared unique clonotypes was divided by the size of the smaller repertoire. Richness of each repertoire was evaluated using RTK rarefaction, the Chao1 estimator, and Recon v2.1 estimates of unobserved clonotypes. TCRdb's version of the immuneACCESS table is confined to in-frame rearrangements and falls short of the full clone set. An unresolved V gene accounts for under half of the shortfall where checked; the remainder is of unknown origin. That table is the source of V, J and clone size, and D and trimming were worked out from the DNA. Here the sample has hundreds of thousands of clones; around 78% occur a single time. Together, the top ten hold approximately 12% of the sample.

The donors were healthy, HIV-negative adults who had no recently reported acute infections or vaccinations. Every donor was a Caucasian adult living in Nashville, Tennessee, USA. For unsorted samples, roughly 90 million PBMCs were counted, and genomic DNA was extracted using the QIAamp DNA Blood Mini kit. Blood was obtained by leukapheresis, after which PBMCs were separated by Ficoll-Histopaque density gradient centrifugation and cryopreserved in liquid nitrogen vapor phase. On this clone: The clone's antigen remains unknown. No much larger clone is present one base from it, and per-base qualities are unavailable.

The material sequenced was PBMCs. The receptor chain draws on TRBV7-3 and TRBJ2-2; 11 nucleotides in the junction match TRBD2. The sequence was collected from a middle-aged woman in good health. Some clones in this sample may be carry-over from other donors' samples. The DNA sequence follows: TGTGCCAGCAGCCTAAGTAGCGGGAGGGCCCGGCACGGGGAGCTGTTTTTT. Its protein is CASSLSSGRARHGELFF.